These 2 T cell receptor beta chains originate from one sample sequenced in a study of shared clonotypes between healthy human individuals. TCRdb keeps only in-frame clones here, not all; method: immunoSEQ multiplex PCR. The data hold about 2.4 million clones, with approximately 94% observed a single time. Sequenced input: naive CD4+ T cells from PBMCs. This sample's subset: CD45RA+ positively selected. The receptors derive from a man aged 18 to 30 in good health. Some clones in this sample may be carry-over from other donors' samples.

The CDR3 bases are TGTGCCATCAGTGACCCTACTTGGGGGCTAGGAAACACCATATATTTT. It is translated as CAISDPTWGLGNTIYF. The chain couples TRBV10-3 to TRBJ1-3, with D perhaps TRBD1 (6 bases). Germline assignment: CDR1 ENHRY and CDR2 SYGVKD. Trimming removed 3 bases from V and 4 bases from J, with 16 bases in between. The CDR3 covers 16 residues.

Only one count was recorded for this clone. The same CDR3 is also encoded by other DNA sequences in this sample. The V call is TRBV11-3, the J call TRBJ2-1, with no clear D. Trimming pared 0 bases from V and 6 bases from J, leaving 0 bases between. This CDR3 is built from 11 residues. Germline CDR1 is SGHNT and CDR2 is YENEEA. The CDR3 region has the DNA TGTGCCAGCAGCTTAGACAATGAGCAGTTCTTC. Its translation: CASSLDNEQFF.